This T cell receptor (beta chain) was identified in a study of neurological immune-mediated disorders. Study conclusions and caveats: It was the repertoires of 18 of 34 multiple sclerosis patients that phylogenetic grouping placed in one related-CDR3 cluster, which is a possible signature.

Libraries from sorted cells each used fewer than 1.1 million CD4+ or CD8+ T cells. The cDNA was generated through 5'RACE incorporating 10-nucleotide random UMIs. In every sequencing run, more than 190 million TCR-beta sequences were generated from 15-18 subjects. TCRdb fed the 5' RACE reads into MiXCR, producing one record per CDR3 protein. The sample yields about 55,000 distinct CDR3 sequences, 3.5% to 4% seen once. There are many counts of this clonotype. Its specificity is not known. Trimming removed 0 bases from V and 5 bases from J, with 9 bases in between. In germline, CDR1 is MGHRA, CDR2 YSYEKL. The CDR3 sequence is 14 residues long.

This receptor was taken from a woman aged 40 to 50 with multiple sclerosis. The genes are TRBV4-1 and TRBJ2-3, with a possible D match to TRBD2 (5 bases). The sequencing input was CD4+ T cells from blood. This CDR3 reads CASSQEKRGDTQYF. The CDR3 bases are TGCGCCAGCAGCCAAGAGAAACGGGGAGATACGCAGTATTTT.